The rows below give T cell receptor beta chains drawn from one sample of a study of T cells in Graves' hyperthyroidism and ophthalmopathy. Each CDR3 protein is one row after TCRdb ran MiXCR on the multiplex PCR reads. The profile shows roughly 57,000 distinct CDR3 sequences, roughly 50% of them singletons. The sequencing input was blood. The receptors here all came from a woman aged 60-75 years with Graves' ophthalmopathy. Each CDR3 is given with its conserved first and last residue. The D gene is left open where the match is weak. Rows may omit the clone size; those that give it use once, few, many or a size class.

d_call clone_size j_call v_call cdr3_nt cdr3_aa
- - TRBJ2-7 TRBV29-1 TGCAGCGTTGTGGGCGGGGCCGAGCAGTACTTC CSVVGGAEQYF
- - TRBJ2-2 TRBV15 TGTGCCACCAGCAAGGGCCTTTACACCGGGGAGCTGTTTTTT CATSKGLYTGELFF
TRBD2 - TRBJ2-7 TRBV2 TGTGCCAGTCGGACTAGCGGGAGGTACGAGCAGTACTTC CASRTSGRYEQYF
- medium-sized TRBJ2-7 TRBV19 TGTGCCAGGATAACCCGGGACTCCTACGAGCAGTACTTC CARITRDSYEQYF
TRBD2 - TRBJ2-7 TRBV20-1 TGCAGTGCTAGAGACGCAACGGGACTAGCGAGGCAGTACTTC CSARDATGLARQYF
- few TRBJ2-3 TRBV7-2 TGTGCCAGCAGCCGAGGGGACCTCACGGATACGCAGTATTTT CASSRGDLTDTQYF
- - TRBJ2-2 TRBV5-1 TGCGCCAGCAGCATGGCTTTAGGGGTTTTCGGGGAGCTGTTTTTT CASSMALGVFGELFF
TRBD1 - TRBJ2-1 TRBV15 TGTGCCACCAGCGCTGGGGACAGTAGCTCTGGGGCCAATGAGCAGTTCTTC CATSAGDSSSGANEQFF
TRBD2 - TRBJ2-1 TRBV19 TGTGCCAGTAGTGTCGGACTAGCGGGGGGGCCTGAATACAATGAGCAGTTCTTC CASSVGLAGGPEYNEQFF
- few TRBJ2-1 TRBV7-2 TGTGCCAGCAGCTTAGGGCCAGCGGCCTCCTACAATGAGCAGTTCTTC CASSLGPAASYNEQFF